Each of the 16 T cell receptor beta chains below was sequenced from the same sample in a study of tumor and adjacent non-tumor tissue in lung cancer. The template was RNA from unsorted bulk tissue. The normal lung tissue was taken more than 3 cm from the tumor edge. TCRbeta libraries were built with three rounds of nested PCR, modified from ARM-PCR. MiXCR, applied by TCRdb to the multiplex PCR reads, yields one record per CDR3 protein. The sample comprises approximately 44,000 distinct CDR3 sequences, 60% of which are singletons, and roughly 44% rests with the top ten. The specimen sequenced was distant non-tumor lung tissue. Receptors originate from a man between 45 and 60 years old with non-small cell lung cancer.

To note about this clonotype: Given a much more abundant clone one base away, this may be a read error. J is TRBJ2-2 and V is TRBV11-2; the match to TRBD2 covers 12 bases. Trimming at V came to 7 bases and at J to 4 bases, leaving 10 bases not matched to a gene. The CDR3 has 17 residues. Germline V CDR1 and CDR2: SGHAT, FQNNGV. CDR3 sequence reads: CASITGTSGCLTGELFF. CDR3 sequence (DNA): TGTGCCAGCATCACCGGGACTAGCGGGTGTCTCACCGGGGAGCTGTTTTTT. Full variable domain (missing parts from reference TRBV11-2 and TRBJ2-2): EAGVAQSPRYKIIEKRQSVAFWCNPISGHATLYWYQQILGQGPKLLIQFQNNGVVDDSQLPKDRFSAERLKGVDSTLKIQPAKLEDSAVYLCASITGTSGCLTGELFFGEGSRLTVL.

The CDR3 sequence is CANIGHTYNEQFF. The CDR3 coding sequence is TGTGCCAACATCGGGCATACCTACAATGAGCAGTTCTTC. The chain is built from TRBV6-1 and TRBJ2-1; D unclear. Between the trimmed V and J ends, which lost 10 bases and 2 bases, there was a span of 12 bases. This CDR3 has 13 residues. Germline CDR1 is MNHNS and CDR2 is SASEGT.

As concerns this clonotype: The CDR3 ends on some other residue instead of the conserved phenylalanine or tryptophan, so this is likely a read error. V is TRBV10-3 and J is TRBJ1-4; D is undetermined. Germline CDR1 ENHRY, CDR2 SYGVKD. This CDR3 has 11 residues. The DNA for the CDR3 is TGTGTCATCAGTGAGTCCGGACTACTGTTTCTT. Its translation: CVISESGLLFL.

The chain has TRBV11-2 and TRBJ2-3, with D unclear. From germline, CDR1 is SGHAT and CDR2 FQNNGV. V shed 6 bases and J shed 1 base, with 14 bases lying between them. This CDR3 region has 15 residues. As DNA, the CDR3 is TGTGCCAGCAGTTTAATGAGTTTTGGCACAGATACGCAGTATTTT. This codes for CASSLMSFGTDTQYF.

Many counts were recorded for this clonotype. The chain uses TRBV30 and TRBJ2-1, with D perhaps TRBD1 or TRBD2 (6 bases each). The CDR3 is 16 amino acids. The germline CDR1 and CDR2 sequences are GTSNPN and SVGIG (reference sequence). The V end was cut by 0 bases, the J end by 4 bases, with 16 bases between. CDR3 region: CAWSVLGGGVYNEQFF. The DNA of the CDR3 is TGTGCCTGGAGTGTACTGGGGGGCGGGGTATACAATGAGCAGTTCTTC. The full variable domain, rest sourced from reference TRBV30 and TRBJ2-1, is SQTIHQWPATLVQPVGSPLSLECTVEGTSNPNLYWYRQAAGRGLQLLFYSVGIGQISSEVPQNLSASRPQDRQFILSSKKLLLSDSGFYLCAWSVLGGGVYNEQFFGPGTRLTVL.

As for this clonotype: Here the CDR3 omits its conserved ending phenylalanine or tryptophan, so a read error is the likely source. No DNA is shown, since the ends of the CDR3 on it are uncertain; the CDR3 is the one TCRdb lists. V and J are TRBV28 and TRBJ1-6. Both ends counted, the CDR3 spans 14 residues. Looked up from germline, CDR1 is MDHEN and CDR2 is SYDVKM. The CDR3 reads CASTLSAWNSPLRS.

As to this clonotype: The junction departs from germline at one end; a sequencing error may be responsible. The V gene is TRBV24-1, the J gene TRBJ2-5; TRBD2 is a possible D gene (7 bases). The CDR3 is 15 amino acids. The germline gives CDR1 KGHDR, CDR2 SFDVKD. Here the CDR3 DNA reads TGTACCACCAGTCCTAGCGGACAGTACCAAGAGACTCAGTACTTC. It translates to CTTSPSGQYQETQYF.

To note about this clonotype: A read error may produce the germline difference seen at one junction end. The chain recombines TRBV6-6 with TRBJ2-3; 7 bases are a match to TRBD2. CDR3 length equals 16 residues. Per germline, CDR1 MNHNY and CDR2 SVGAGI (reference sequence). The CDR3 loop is CAGSYSVREQGDTQYF. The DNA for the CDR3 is TGTGCCGGCAGTTACTCGGTGCGGGAGCAGGGAGATACGCAGTATTTT.

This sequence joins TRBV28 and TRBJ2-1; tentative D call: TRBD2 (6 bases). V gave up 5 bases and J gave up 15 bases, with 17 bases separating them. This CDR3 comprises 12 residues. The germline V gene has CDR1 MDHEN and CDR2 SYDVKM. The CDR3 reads CASSPSRGKRFF. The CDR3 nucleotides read TGTGCCAGCAGTCCCTCCCGGGGGAAGCGGTTCTTC.

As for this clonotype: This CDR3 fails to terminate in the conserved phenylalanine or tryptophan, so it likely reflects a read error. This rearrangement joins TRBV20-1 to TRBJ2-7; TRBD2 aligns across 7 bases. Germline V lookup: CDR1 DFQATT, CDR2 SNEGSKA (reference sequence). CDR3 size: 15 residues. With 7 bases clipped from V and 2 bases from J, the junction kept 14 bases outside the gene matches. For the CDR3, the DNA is TGCAGTGTTCCCCTTATGGGGGGGAGGCCCTACGAGCAGTACTCC. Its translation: CSVPLMGGRPYEQYS.

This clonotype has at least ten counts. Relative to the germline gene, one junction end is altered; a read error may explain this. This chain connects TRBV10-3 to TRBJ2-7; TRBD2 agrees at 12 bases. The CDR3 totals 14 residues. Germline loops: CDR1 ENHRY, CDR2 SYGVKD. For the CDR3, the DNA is TGTGCCGTCAGTCCGACTAGCGGGAGCCACGAGCAGTACTTC. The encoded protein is CAVSPTSGSHEQYF.

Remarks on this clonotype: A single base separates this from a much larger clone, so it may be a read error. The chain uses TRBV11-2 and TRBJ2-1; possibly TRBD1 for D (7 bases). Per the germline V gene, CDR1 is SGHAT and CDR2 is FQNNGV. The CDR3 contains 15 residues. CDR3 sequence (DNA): TGTGCCAGCAGCTTGCGGGACAGTAGTTACGATGAGCAGTCCTTC. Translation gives CASSLRDSSYDEQSF.

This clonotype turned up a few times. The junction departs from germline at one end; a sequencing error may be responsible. CDR3 in amino acids: CASNESTLSNQSQHF. CDR3 nucleotide sequence: TGTGCCAGCAATGAGTCGACTCTTAGCAATCAGTCCCAGCATTTT. This sequence joins TRBV10-2 and TRBJ1-5; no firm D call. The length of the CDR3 is 15 residues. Germline V gene data show CDR1 as WSHSY and CDR2 as SAAADI.

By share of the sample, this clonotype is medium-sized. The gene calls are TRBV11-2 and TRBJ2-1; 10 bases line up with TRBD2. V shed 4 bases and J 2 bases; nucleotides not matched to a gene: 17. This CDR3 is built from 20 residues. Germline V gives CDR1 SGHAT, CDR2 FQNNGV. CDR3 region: CASSSFGVTLAGPTYNEQFF. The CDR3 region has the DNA TGTGCCAGCAGCTCTTTTGGGGTAACACTAGCGGGGCCTACCTACAATGAGCAGTTCTTC.

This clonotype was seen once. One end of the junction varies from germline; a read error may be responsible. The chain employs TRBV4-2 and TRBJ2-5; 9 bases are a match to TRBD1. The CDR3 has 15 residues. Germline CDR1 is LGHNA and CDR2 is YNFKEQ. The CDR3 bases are TGTGCCAGCAGCCGAACAGGGGGCGCTGGGGAGACTCAGAACTTC. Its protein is CASSRTGGAGETQNF.

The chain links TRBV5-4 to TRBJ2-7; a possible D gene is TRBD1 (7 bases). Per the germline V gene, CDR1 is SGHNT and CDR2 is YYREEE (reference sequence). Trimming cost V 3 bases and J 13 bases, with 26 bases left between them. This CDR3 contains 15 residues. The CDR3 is CASSSGRDSSYEHYF. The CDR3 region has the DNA TGTGCCAGCAGCTCGGGGCGGGACAGCTCCTACGAACATTACTTC. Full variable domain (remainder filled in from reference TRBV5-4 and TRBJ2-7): ETGVTQSPTHLIKTRGQQVTLRCSSQSGHNTVSWYQQALGQGPQFIFQYYREEENGRGNFPPRFSGLQFPNYSSELNVNALELDDSALYLCASSSGRDSSYEHYFGPGTRLTVT.